This TCR beta chain came from a study of Ad26.COV2.S vaccination and SARS-CoV-2 variants. General study points: While placebo recipients had lower spike-specific TCR breadth, vaccine recipients had more. Similar non-spike TCR breadth was seen in vaccine and placebo recipients. The TCR-based breadth and depth measures might underestimate overall T cell responses. After vaccination, reports described spike-specific CD8+ and CD4+ T cell responses as showing substantial breadth.

Treatment noted: 15 to 20 received Ad26.COV2.S at low or high dose, single or two shots; 5 received placebo; per-sample allocation not given. Specimen acquisition occurred on day 63 following the initial vaccine or placebo injection. The CDR3 has 15 residues. Germline V gene lookup returns CDR1 SGDLS and CDR2 YYNGEE. The J segment lost 3 bases and the V segment lost 2 bases, leaving 3 bases of the junction unmatched. Sequenced by immunoSEQ multiplex PCR; TCRdb stores in-frame clones only, minus some. The profile shows 300,000 to 400,000 clones, about nine tenths of them singletons. Note on this clone: The antigen remains unidentified.

The specimen was peripheral blood, collected in a trial of Ad26.COV2.S vaccine versus placebo. This chain connects TRBV9 to TRBJ1-5; 9 bases match TRBD1. The clonotype was recovered from a person between 18 and 60 years old who received the Ad26.COV2.S COVID-19 vaccine or a placebo. The CDR3 DNA reads TGTGCCAGCAGCGTTGGACAGGGGTCCAATCAGCCCCAGCATTTT. This encodes CASSVGQGSNQPQHF.